The TCR beta chain under discussion was sequenced for a study of blood T cell repertoires in COVID-19. Sequencing was performed with immunoSEQ multiplex PCR; in TCRdb, only in-frame clones are kept and a portion is missing. The profile shows 250,000 or so clones, roughly 86% of them singletons. Germline V gives CDR1 MNHEY, CDR2 SVGAGI. CDR3 size: 14 residues. J was trimmed by 10 bases and V by 6 bases; bases with no gene match: 7. The TCR sequence derives from a man aged 35-49 years with active or convalescent COVID-19. The V gene is TRBV6-5, the J gene TRBJ1-4, with TRBD1 matching over 11 bases. Sequencing was carried out using peripheral blood. The CDR3 sequence is CASRPDRGLGKLFF. DNA of the CDR3: TGTGCCAGCAGACCGGACAGGGGGCTCGGAAAACTGTTTTTT.